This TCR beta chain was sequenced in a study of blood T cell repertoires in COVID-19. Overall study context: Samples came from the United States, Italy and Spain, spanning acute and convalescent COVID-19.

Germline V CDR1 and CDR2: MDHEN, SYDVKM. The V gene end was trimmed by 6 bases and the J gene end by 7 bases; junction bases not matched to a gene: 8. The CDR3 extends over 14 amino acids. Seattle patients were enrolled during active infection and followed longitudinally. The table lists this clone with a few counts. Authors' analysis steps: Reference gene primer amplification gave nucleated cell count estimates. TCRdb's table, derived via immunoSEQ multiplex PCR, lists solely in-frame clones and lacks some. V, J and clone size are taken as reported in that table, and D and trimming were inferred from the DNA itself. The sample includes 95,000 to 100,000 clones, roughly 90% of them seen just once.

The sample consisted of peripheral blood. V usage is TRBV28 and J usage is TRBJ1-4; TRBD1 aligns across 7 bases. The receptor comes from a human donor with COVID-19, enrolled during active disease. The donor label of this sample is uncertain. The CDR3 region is CASRKDRVSEKLFF. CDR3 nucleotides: TGTGCCAGCAGGAAAGACAGGGTCTCTGAAAAACTGTTTTTT.